This T cell receptor (beta chain) originates from a study of blood T cell repertoires in COVID-19. The V and J ends lost 3 bases and 4 bases, in that order; junction bases with no gene match: 3. Germline lookup yields CDR1 SGDLS and CDR2 YYNGEE. The CDR3 length is 13 residues. Assay used: immunoSEQ multiplex PCR; TCRdb lists only in-frame clones, some missing. Here the sample spans under 450,000 clones, roughly nine tenths being singletons. Material: PBMCs or T cells enriched from blood (not recorded which). The sequence derives from a woman between 35 and 50 years old who had been exposed to COVID-19. This chain connects TRBV9 to TRBJ1-2; 7 nucleotides agree with TRBD1. The CDR3 DNA is TGTGCCAGCAGCGCGGGACAGCCCTATGGCTACACCTTC. It translates to CASSAGQPYGYTF.